One TCR beta chain is described in this entry. Its antigen remains unknown. The sample belongs to a study of shared clonotypes between healthy human individuals. Study outcomes and limitations: For naive CD4 cells, roughly 5% of clonotypes were shared across a handful of donors. Depth of sequencing was expected to influence donor clonotype sharing.

An even split of each subset's genomic DNA across several immunoSEQ plates was performed. Clones were read by immunoSEQ multiplex PCR, and TCRdb kept only the in-frame ones, dropping some. The repertoire holds over 95,000 clones, 68% seen once, with over 20% in the top ten. Trimming at V came to 5 bases and at J to 3 bases, leaving 3 bases not matched to a gene. This CDR3 region has 15 residues. Per the germline V gene, CDR1 is MNHEY and CDR2 is SVGAGI. This chain joins TRBV6-5 and TRBJ2-2, with 10 bases aligning to TRBD2. This TCR derives from a woman aged 25 to 45 in good health. What was sequenced was memory CD8+ T cells sorted from blood. As for subset: CD45RO+ cells pooled with CCR7-negative TemRA cells. The CDR3 loop is CASSLGTSDTGELFF. CDR3 bases: TGTGCCAGCAGTCTCGGGACTAGCGACACCGGGGAGCTGTTTTTT.